Below are 3 T cell receptor beta chains sequenced from a single sample in a study of blood T cells in healthy people across ages. For the second PCR, which ran for about 7 to 12 cycles, a sample-barcoded 5' primer and a J-beta primer mix were used. TCRdb ran MiXCR on the 5' RACE reads and lists one entry per CDR3 protein. Among approximately 810,000 distinct CDR3 sequences listed, 25% to 30% were seen once. The sequencing input was blood. These TCRs come from a woman at least 80 years old in good health.

This chain links TRBV3-1 with TRBJ2-7, with 7 nucleotides matching TRBD2. The CDR3 covers 20 residues. Trimming took 3 bases from V and 0 from J; bases not matched to a gene: 20. CDR1 is LGHDT and CDR2 is YNNKEL in the germline V gene (reference sequence). The DNA for the CDR3 is TGTGCCAGCAGCCAGGACGATCGTGATGACGGGGACTACTACTCCTACGAGCAGTACTTC. As protein: CASSQDDRDDGDYYSYEQYF.

The rearrangement uses TRBV2 and TRBJ1-4; no clear D. Germline V gives CDR1 SNHLY, CDR2 FYNNEI. This CDR3 has 16 amino acids. Trimming took off 4 bases at V and 0 bases at J, with 12 bases between the two ends. CDR3 loop: CASSGSSGTTNEKLFF. The CDR3 bases are TGTGCCAGCAGTGGCAGCAGTGGGACAACTAATGAAAAACTGTTTTTT.

This clonotype was recorded a few times. The rearrangement links TRBV27 to TRBJ1-2; the D gene is possibly TRBD1 (5 bases). Trimming left V 6 bases short and J 7 bases short, with 21 bases between. The V gene's germline CDR1 is MNHEY and CDR2 SMNVEV (reference sequence). The CDR3 extends over 15 amino acids. The CDR3 region is CASRAPQGARAGYTF. CDR3 nucleotide sequence: TGTGCCAGCAGGGCCCCACAAGGGGCTCGGGCTGGCTACACCTTC.